In this sample, the clone carrying this T cell receptor (beta chain) turned up a few times. The data derive from a study of CD8+ T cells in alopecia areata. RNA was extracted and reverse transcribed into cDNA as the sequencing template. Repertoires were generated with immunoSEQ multiplex PCR, while TCRdb's copy carries only in-frame clones and drops some. This table has hundreds of thousands of clones, 35% to 45% appearing once. As to treatment: oral pan-JAK inhibitor, 5-10 mg twice daily. Isolation of CD4+ and CD8+ T cells from PBMCs was achieved by sorting. The CDR3 runs 16 residues. Germline CDR1 SGHRS, CDR2 YFSETQ. V dropped 0 bases and J dropped 0 bases, with 9 bases sitting between them.

V is TRBV5-1 and J is TRBJ1-4, with D perhaps TRBD1 (5 bases). The sequencing here drew on CD4+ T cells sorted from blood, taken at approximately week 31, from a patient treated with tofacitinib. The sequence was collected from a human donor with alopecia areata. The CDR3, as DNA: TGCGCCAGCAGCTTGGTATCGACAGCAACTAATGAAAAACTGTTTTTT. Translating it yields CASSLVSTATNEKLFF. The complete variable domain, with remaining parts taken from reference TRBV5-1 and TRBJ1-4, reads KAGVTQTPRYLIKTRGQQVTLSCSPISGHRSVSWYQQTPGQGLQFLFEYFSETQRNKGNFPGRFSGRQFSNSRSEMNVSTLELGDSALYLCASSLVSTATNEKLFFGSGTQLSVL.